The sample holds many counts of the clone carrying this TCR beta chain. Its cognate antigen is unknown. The data derive from a study of T cell repertoires in cytomegalovirus infection. In the study overall: Through public TCR beta signatures, both CMV infection and matching HLA type were indicated.

In TCRdb, the reads were re-called with MiXCR into one record per CDR3 protein. Here the sample spans 630,000 or so distinct CDR3 sequences, 20% to 25% being singletons. Trimming removed 5 bases at V and 6 bases at J, with 16 bases between. CDR1 is SGHVS, CDR2 FQNEAQ, per germline. This CDR3 has 14 amino acids. Study-level results: The ex vivo response was dominated by HLA-C-restricted CMV-specific TCR beta clonotypes. CMV carriers with the relevant HLA were identified by cumulative public TCR beta family frequency.

This chain joins TRBV7-8 and TRBJ1-1; TRBD1 might be the D (5 bases). The clonotype comes from a human donor in good health (CMV status not recorded). Some clones in this sample may be carry-over from other donors' samples. Material: CD8+ T cells from PBMCs. The CDR3 DNA reads TGTGCCAGCAGCCCCCTTCGGGGGGAGCCTGAAGCTTTCTTT. This codes for CASSPLRGEPEAFF.